Here is one T cell receptor beta chain with its context. The clone's antigen remains unknown. Including the terminal cysteine and phenylalanine, the CDR3 comprises 13 residues. The read is trimmed to its CDR3 DNA, 39 bases read in frame from base 1. The germline V gene supplies CDR1 ENHRY and CDR2 SYGVKD. V is reduced by 4 bases and J by 1 base, leaving a spacing of 7 bases between them. The library came from the immunoSEQ multiplex PCR assay. A mixture of 60 forward primers for TCR Vbeta segments and 13 reverse primers for TCR Jbeta segments was used in the multiplex PCR. Amplification of the CDR3 region of rearranged TCR beta genes was performed with a multiplex PCR assay on genomic DNA. The Illumina HiSeq System was used to sequence the amplified TCR beta libraries as 87-base-pair reads. From the authors' description of their analysis: Across the 666 repertoires, a later analysis counted 78 million or so unique TCR beta chains, some 11 million of which were shared by at least two donors. Raw reads were error-corrected and collapsed into unique sequences with a nearest-neighbor algorithm that merged closely related sequences to remove PCR and sequencing errors. V, D and J gene segments were assigned by aligning CDR3 sequences to IMGT reference sequences. Each retained sequence needed at least a six-nucleotide match to both a V gene segment and a J gene segment. Rearrangements were classified as productive when the CDR3 lacked stop codons and remained in frame with V and J, and all other rearrangements were classified as non-productive. CDR3 was defined by IMGT convention, running from the second conserved V-encoded cysteine to the conserved J-encoded phenylalanine. The earlier analysis of a few hundred of the donors excluded any sequence lacking an unambiguous match to a single V gene segment. In an earlier analysis of 587 of the donors, V segments were called functional above 56.7% productive rearrangements and were called segregating when the between-donor standard deviation exceeded 5%. A statistical classification framework was built to diagnose cytomegalovirus status from the catalog of TCR beta chain sequences. V and J gene assignment, in a later analysis, came from comparing TCR nucleotide sequences with IMGT/GENE-DB human TR gene sequences. The TCRdist pipeline was used in a later analysis to assign CDR3 sequences and most-parsimonious VDJ recombination scenarios. In a later analysis, each TCR beta chain was defined by its CDR3 amino acid sequence together with its V-gene family, and reads lacking a unique V-gene family were excluded. To address suspected cross-contamination and a sequencing artifact, a later analysis removed 550 to 750 highly shared, low-generation-probability nucleotide sequences. A later analysis calculated a clonal expansion index for each public chain from normalized within-repertoire ranks of inferred template counts. A later analysis computed generation probabilities with a VDJ recombination model fitted to out-of-frame rearrangements, and checked the results against IGoR. Hypergeometric tests were used in a later analysis to score TCR-TCR, TCR-HLA and TCR-CMV co-occurrence, with a repertoire-size bias correction applied to the TCR pairs. To estimate false discovery rates, a later analysis permuted the HLA or CMV assignments 20 times. A later analysis grouped co-occurring TCRs with DBSCAN, adding TCRdist sequence similarity when clustering within HLA-allele-positive subsets. Co-occurrence clustering excluded repertoires with fewer than 30,000 or more than 120,000 public chains, plus five with anomalous nucleotide sharing. The source is immuneACCESS, and TCRdb retained only in-frame sequences with V and J called. Part of the clones is not carried over; for the studies checked, unresolved V genes explain less than half of this, and the remainder is unexplained. From that table come the V and J calls and clone size; the DNA was used to work out D and trimming. The sample's table covers tens of thousands of clones. Approximately 5% of the sample lies in the top ten.

The source of the sample is a study of cytomegalovirus exposure and HLA in healthy donors (dated 2017 in TCRdb). The study in broad terms: According to an earlier analysis of 587 of the donors, about 190 million T cells yielded 90 million to 140 million unique TCR beta sequences and about 300 Gb of sequence data. The study aimed to test whether cataloging public T cell receptors could reveal signatures of past pathogen exposure. Approximately 300 gigabases of sequencing data and around 85 million unique TCR sequences made up an early release that covered fewer than 650 HLA-typed donors. Several DR-DQ haplotypes were handled as single units for association and clustering, since linkage in the cohort was strong. All discovery cohort repertoires had been generated on a single sequencing platform. The genetic ancestry cluster associated with self-reported Caucasian donors included roughly 84% of the roughly 360 genotyped donors. To decide whether each TCR beta V gene segment behaved as functional or pseudogenic, an earlier analysis of some 600 of the donors relied on high-throughput TCR beta sequencing. To predict cytomegalovirus infection status, the study combined high-throughput TCR immunosequencing, statistical association of individual TCRs with disease status, and machine learning. To study patterns of TCR occurrence, a later analysis re-analyzed previously published TCR beta repertoires from several hundred donors and added high-resolution HLA genotyping. Among a few hundred genotyped donors of the cohort, an average of approximately 230,000 unique TCR beta nucleotide sequences were sequenced per donor, 15% to 20% of them non-productive. The study profiled the T cell repertoires of hundreds of subjects by immunosequencing and related them to cytomegalovirus serostatus. The number of typed donors differed by locus: roughly 629-630 for A, B, C, DRB1 and DQB1; 522 for DQA1; approximately 610 for DPA1; and roughly 490 for DPB1. Alongside the repertoire data, information on donor age, sex, ethnicity and CMV serostatus was compiled. The later analysis used no new phenotypic data to find candidate immune exposures, relying instead on TCR beta sequences and their occurrence across donors. Both class I and class II loci were covered by HLA typing, at four-digit resolution. In addition to the first cohort of roughly 670 subjects, a separate validation cohort of some 120 different subjects was used. In a later genetic analysis, genome-wide SNP genotypes for about three fifths of the roughly 670 donors were used, and that subset was treated as a discovery cohort. What the authors observed across the whole study: Three of the identified cytomegalovirus-associated TCR beta chains were confirmed in vitro to be specific for cytomegalovirus antigens. In a later analysis, the rate of TCR association differed among HLA loci, with DRB1 alleles having the most associated TCRs and HLA-C alleles having the fewest. The sequencing pipeline was judged likely to have produced a cluster of highly shared sequence variants as a technical artifact. Some IMGT-functional V segments, including TRBV6-2 and TRBV6-3, could not be distinguished by the 87-base-pair reads and were therefore excluded. Broadly in line with IMGT annotations, most TCR beta V segments showed up in productive rearrangements about 87% or about 30% of the time in an earlier analysis of around 550 of the donors. The only immune exposure information available for the cohort was CMV serostatus. The study listed around 160 TCR beta chains as associated with cytomegalovirus. The authors suggested that the approach could potentially be generalized to other disease states and immunological phenotypes. Across donors, most TCR sequences were observed very rarely, whereas some public TCRs were present in many individuals. HLA typing was unavailable for some donors at each locus, so association tests used only the typed subset. Most CMV-associated TCR beta chains appeared to be HLA-restricted in a later analysis, and the HLA associations seemed to be driven largely by CMV exposure. Specific HLA alleles were associated with 18,000 or so TCR beta sequences at a false discovery rate of 0.05 in a later analysis. Compared with equally common non-associated chains, HLA-associated TCR beta chains in a later analysis were more clonally expanded and had lower generation probabilities. Because counts were too low, some 17 rarely observed V segments, including chromosome 9 orphons, were excluded from the earlier analysis of 587 of the donors. A later genetic analysis reported fewer N-insertions in productive TCRs among donors in an Asian-associated ancestry cluster than the approximately 670-donor mean. A further reported finding was that TCR beta sequences accurately predicted the HLA-A and HLA-B alleles for most subjects in the first cohort. Several of the top co-occurrence clusters appeared to be linked to parvovirus B19, influenza, CMV and Epstein-Barr virus, according to a later analysis. When HLA alleles, especially DR and DQ, strongly co-occurred, attributing TCR associations to individual alleles was difficult. The classifier was reported to diagnose cytomegalovirus status with high specificity and sensitivity in both the original cohort and the validation cohort. Only TCR beta chains were sequenced in this cohort, and the absence of alpha or paired-chain data limited detectable features. The presence/absence analyses assumed that sequencing depth was roughly uniform across donors, and that assumption may not be true. Correlated functional status among segregating V segments might be attributable to linkage disequilibrium, but an unknown experimental factor could not be ruled out. V-gene and J-gene trimming of TCR beta chains was associated with a missense DCLRE1C variant in a later genetic analysis, and the association was replicated in an independent cohort.

The cohort was made up of approximately 700 healthy bone marrow donors. At the time of sampling, all cohort members were nominally healthy, though unrecorded immune exposures were likely present. The donor was CMV seropositive and belonged to the group of 250 to 350 seropositive cohort members. A peripheral blood sample was collected from each donor, and TCR beta sequencing was performed on peripheral blood mononuclear cells. The Qiagen DNeasy Blood Extraction Kit was used to extract genomic DNA from the blood cell samples. This chain is built from TRBV10-3 and TRBJ2-5; there is no confident call for the D gene. Sequenced: PBMCs. The clonotype comes from a man aged 25-40 years in good health and CMV-seropositive. In nucleotides, the sequence is TGTGCCATCAGTGTAGAAATCCAAGAGACCCAGTACTTC. Its translation is CAISVEIQETQYF.